These 26 T cell receptor beta chains came from one sample sequenced in a study of T cell responses to AZD1222 COVID-19 vaccine. The method was immunoSEQ multiplex PCR; TCRdb's version includes in-frame clones alone and lacks a portion of them. This table holds 50,000 or so clones, around 80% found once. The sample here was peripheral blood, taken 28 days after the second AZD1222 dose. The source is an adult who received the AZD1222 COVID-19 vaccine.

V and J are TRBV5-1 and TRBJ2-2; D unresolved. Trimming took 0 bases from V and 7 from J, leaving 10 bases between them. Germline V lookup: CDR1 SGHRS, CDR2 YFSETQ. The CDR3 runs 14 residues. CDR3 residues: CASSLDGLGGELFF. The CDR3 DNA reads TGCGCCAGCAGCTTGGACGGGCTGGGCGGGGAGCTGTTTTTT.

The rearrangement uses TRBV6-2 or TRBV6-3 and TRBJ2-1; TRBD2 matches 11 bases. Germline CDR1 reads MNHEY; CDR2 reads SVGEGT. The CDR3 loop spans 16 amino acids. V lost 5 bases to trimming and J lost 6 bases; unmatched junction nucleotides: 9. The CDR3: CASSRNPSGRINEQFF. CDR3 bases: TGTGCCAGCAGTCGGAATCCTAGCGGGAGGATCAATGAGCAGTTCTTC.

The V and J genes are TRBV16 and TRBJ1-2, with 8 bases fitting TRBD1. The CDR3 is 17 residues long. J gave up 4 bases and V 2 bases, and 12 bases lay outside the gene matches. The germline CDR1 and CDR2 sequences are KGHSY and FQNENV. CDR3 residues: CASSQPLRQGNAYGYTF. CDR3 coding DNA: TGTGCCAGCAGCCAACCGCTTCGACAGGGGAATGCCTATGGCTACACCTTC.

The CDR3, as DNA: TGCGCCAGCAGCGGGACTAGCGGGGGGGCTAGTTCTAGGAGTGAGCAGTTCTTC. It encodes CASSGTSGGASSRSEQFF. The chain uses TRBV5-1 and TRBJ2-1; 16 bases are shared with TRBD2. In germline, CDR1 is SGHRS, CDR2 YFSETQ. The CDR3 is 18 amino acids. Trimming took 4 bases from V and 9 from J; bases not matched to a gene: 13.

Turning to this clone: The sample holds other DNA sequences that translate to the same CDR3. The rearrangement joins TRBV27 to TRBJ2-2; no definite D call. Trimming removed 5 bases at V and 5 bases at J, with 6 bases between. CDR1 and CDR2 from the germline V gene are MNHEY and SMNVEV (reference sequence). The CDR3 contains 12 residues. CDR3 sequence: CASSRLTGELFF. DNA for the CDR3: TGTGCCAGCAGTCGGCTTACCGGGGAGCTGTTTTTT.

The V call is TRBV2, the J call TRBJ2-3; D is possibly TRBD1 (6 bases). V was clipped by 9 bases and J by 7 bases, with 17 bases between them. CDR3 length equals 13 residues. From germline, CDR1 is SNHLY and CDR2 FYNNEI. The CDR3 protein is CASRDTRPYTQYF. The CDR3 DNA sequence: TGTGCCAGTCGGGACACCCGCCCCTATACGCAGTATTTT.

This sequence joins TRBV3-1 (or the pseudogene TRBV3-2) and TRBJ2-3; the match to TRBD2 covers 14 bases. The V gene end was trimmed by 2 bases and the J gene end by 6 bases; junction bases not matched to a gene: 7. Germline V lookup: CDR1 LGHDT, CDR2 YNNKEL (reference sequence). The CDR3 is 17 residues long. CDR3 loop: CASSQRVRLAGGDTQYF. The CDR3 DNA reads TGTGCCAGCAGCCAACGAGTCAGACTAGCGGGAGGGGATACGCAGTATTTT.

This clone has only a few counts. The gene calls are TRBV6-5 and TRBJ1-1; D uncertain. Germline values: CDR1 MNHEY, CDR2 SVGAGI. CDR3 length equals 10 residues. V was cut by 8 bases and J by 6 bases, with 7 bases left in between. Here the CDR3 reads CASGLSEAFF. CDR3 nucleotides: TGTGCCAGCGGACTCTCTGAAGCTTTCTTT.

J is TRBJ2-2 and V is TRBV7-8; TRBD2 matches at 8 bases. Unmatched junction bases numbered 5, after V lost 8 bases and J lost 0 bases. Germline-derived CDR1 and CDR2 are SGHVS and FQNEAQ. The CDR3 loop spans 15 amino acids. CDR3 nucleotides: TGTGCCAGCCGACCGGGAGGGGCGAACACCGGGGAGCTGTTTTTT. This translates into CASRPGGANTGELFF.

This clone was detected only a few times. The chain couples TRBV6-5 to TRBJ2-7; possibly TRBD1 or TRBD2 for D (6 bases each). The CDR3 spans 15 residues. Germline V CDR1 and CDR2: MNHEY, SVGAGI. The germline V and J ends were trimmed by 6 bases and 1 base, with 16 bases remaining between them. The CDR3 coding sequence is TGTGCCAGCAGACCAGCCCCGGGGGCTTCCTACGAGCAGTACGTC. It is translated as CASRPAPGASYEQYV.

The V gene is TRBV27, the J gene TRBJ2-2, with a weak D call TRBD2 (5 bases). The CDR3 extends over 13 amino acids. The germline CDR1 and CDR2 sequences are MNHEY and SMNVEV (reference sequence). Trimming shortened V by 5 bases and J by 5 bases, and 9 bases separated the two germline ends. CDR3 sequence: CASSLTRTGELFF. The DNA of the CDR3 is TGTGCCAGCAGTCTTACTAGAACCGGGGAGCTGTTTTTT.

The J gene is TRBJ1-5, the V gene TRBV28; D gene ambiguous. Germline loops: CDR1 MDHEN, CDR2 SYDVKM. CDR3 length: 16 amino acids. With 6 bases removed from V and 0 bases from J, the gap between germline ends came to 15 bases. The CDR3 sequence is CASRNTGGYSNQPQHF. DNA for the CDR3: TGTGCCAGCAGGAACACTGGTGGATATAGCAATCAGCCCCAGCATTTT.

The rearrangement uses TRBV11-2 and TRBJ2-5; D remains ambiguous. V lost 1 base and J 5 bases, leaving 5 bases between the germline ends. Germline V gives CDR1 SGHAT, CDR2 FQNNGV. This CDR3 has 12 amino acids. The CDR3 coding sequence is TGTGCCAGCAGCTTAGTCGCCGAGACCCAGTACTTC. Encoded protein: CASSLVAETQYF.

The V call is TRBV5-5, the J call TRBJ1-1, with D perhaps matching TRBD1 (5 bases). The CDR3 extends over 17 amino acids. Germline CDR1 and CDR2: SGHKS and YYEKEE (reference sequence). The V and J ends lost 4 bases and 0 bases respectively, with 19 bases between them. As DNA, the CDR3 is TGTGCCAGCAGCCTGGGGCAATTGCGTGGGGTGAACACTGAAGCTTTCTTT. This gives the protein CASSLGQLRGVNTEAFF.

The CDR3 spells CAISESTTGFAGELFF. CDR3 bases: TGTGCCATCAGTGAGTCGACTACAGGGTTTGCCGGGGAGCTGTTTTTT. V gene TRBV10-3 combines with J gene TRBJ2-2; D might be TRBD1 (6 bases). CDR1 and CDR2 (germline): ENHRY, SYGVKD. This CDR3 region has 16 residues. Trimming shortened V by 0 bases and J by 6 bases, and 14 bases separated the two germline ends.

The J gene is TRBJ1-5, the V gene TRBV5-6; TRBD1 is a possible D gene (6 bases). Germline CDR1 reads SGHDT; CDR2 reads YYEEEE. The CDR3 runs 15 residues. Trimming took 0 bases from V and 9 from J, leaving 16 bases between them. The CDR3 DNA follows: TGTGCCAGCAGCTTGGGAGGGGGGATCCGGTCGCCCCAGCATTTT. Protein product: CASSLGGGIRSPQHF.

The chain employs TRBV14 and TRBJ2-5; 8 nucleotides line up with TRBD2. Germline V gene lookup returns CDR1 SGHDN and CDR2 FVKESK. The CDR3 spans 14 residues. V shed 4 bases and J 2 bases; nucleotides not matched to a gene: 3. CDR3 loop: CASSRLAGQETQYF. The CDR3 bases are TGTGCCAGCAGCCGATTAGCGGGGCAAGAGACCCAGTACTTC.

This chain joins TRBV30 and TRBJ1-1; no clear D. The germline V and J ends were trimmed by 2 bases and 3 bases, with 13 bases remaining between them. Germline V lookup: CDR1 GTSNPN, CDR2 SVGIG (reference sequence). This CDR3 has 14 residues. The chain's CDR3 is CAWSFWARDTEAFF. In nucleotides, the CDR3 is TGTGCCTGGAGTTTCTGGGCCCGGGACACTGAAGCTTTCTTT. The whole variable domain, filled in from reference TRBV30 and TRBJ1-1, reads SQTIHQWPATLVQPVGSPLSLECTVEGTSNPNLYWYRQAAGRGLQLLFYSVGIGQISSEVPQNLSASRPQDRQFILSSKKLLLSDSGFYLCAWSFWARDTEAFFGQGTRLTVV.

This clone was counted at least ten times. V usage is TRBV27 and J usage is TRBJ1-1; D call uncertain. The V end lost 2 bases, the J end lost 1 base, and 8 bases lay between the germline ends. In germline, CDR1 is MNHEY, CDR2 SMNVEV (reference sequence). The CDR3 totals 14 residues. CDR3 bases: TGTGCCAGCAGTTTAGAGGAAAAGAACACTGAAGCTTTCTTT. Translation: CASSLEEKNTEAFF.

The V call is TRBV30, the J call TRBJ2-2; D may be TRBD1 (6 bases). The CDR3 spans 17 residues. Germline CDR1 is GTSNPN and CDR2 is SVGIG (reference sequence). Trimming removed 1 base from V and 5 bases from J, with 20 bases in between. CDR3 nucleotide sequence: TGTGCCTGGAGTGACGTCCGGGACACCCGAATGACCGGGGAGCTGTTTTTT. It is translated as CAWSDVRDTRMTGELFF.

V is TRBV7-2 and J is TRBJ1-6; D might be TRBD1 (6 bases). Germline CDR1 is SGHTA and CDR2 is FQGNSA. With 3 bases removed from V and 11 bases from J, the gap between germline ends came to 8 bases. CDR3 length: 12 amino acids. The CDR3 DNA is TGTGCCAGCAGCTTCGGACAGCCACCCCTCCACTTT. Amino acid sequence: CASSFGQPPLHF.

The J gene is TRBJ2-5, the V gene TRBV5-8; tentatively, D is TRBD1 (5 bases). This CDR3 spans 14 amino acids. V was shortened by 0 bases and J by 4 bases, with 10 bases between the two germline ends. Germline CDR1 reads SGHTS; CDR2 reads YDEGEE. The CDR3 is CASSLEGMGETQYF. CDR3 sequence (DNA): TGTGCCAGCAGCTTGGAGGGGATGGGAGAGACCCAGTACTTC.

The V and J genes are TRBV2 and TRBJ1-6, with 8 nucleotides matching TRBD1. Per the germline V gene, CDR1 is SNHLY and CDR2 is FYNNEI. With V trimmed by 6 bases and J by 7 bases, 2 bases remained unmatched. The CDR3 consists of 13 residues. In nucleotides, the CDR3 is TGTGCCAGCAGGGGACAGGAAAATTCACCCCTCCACTTT. Translation: CASRGQENSPLHF.

In its sample, this clone was seen a few times. This rearrangement joins TRBV6-5 to TRBJ2-6; TRBD1 aligns across 7 bases. Per germline, CDR1 MNHEY and CDR2 SVGAGI. The CDR3 has 15 amino acids. With V trimmed by 3 bases and J by 3 bases, 2 bases remained unmatched. CDR3 sequence: CASSYDRVGANVLTF. The CDR3 DNA follows: TGTGCCAGCAGTTATGACAGGGTTGGGGCCAACGTCCTGACTTTC.

This clone appeared a single time. The rearrangement links TRBV7-2 to TRBJ1-1; 8 nucleotides align to TRBD1. This CDR3 contains 18 residues. Trimming at V came to 1 base and at J to 2 bases, leaving 12 bases not matched to a gene. Per the germline V gene, CDR1 is SGHTA and CDR2 is FQGNSA. CDR3 bases: TGTGCCAGCAGCTTAGGGGGCAGGGGGCTTTCGCGAAACACTGAAGCTTTCTTT. Protein sequence: CASSLGGRGLSRNTEAFF.

This clone is medium-sized. V is TRBV7-3 and J is TRBJ1-1; TRBD1 is a possible D gene (5 bases). Germline-derived CDR1 and CDR2 are SGHTA and FQGTGA. V gave up 0 bases and J gave up 0 bases, with 8 bases separating them. The CDR3 sequence is 15 residues long. This CDR3 reads CASSLTAGMNTEAFF. The CDR3 DNA reads TGTGCCAGCAGCTTAACTGCAGGGATGAACACTGAAGCTTTCTTT.